This passage covers 28 T cell receptor beta chains from one sample sequenced in a study of blood T cell repertoires in COVID-19. Sequenced by immunoSEQ multiplex PCR; TCRdb stores in-frame clones only, minus some. The sample gives tens of thousands of clones, roughly 85% of which show up once; 3.8% is in the top ten. The sample taken for sequencing was peripheral blood. The source is a man aged 60 to 75 with acute or convalescent COVID-19.

J is TRBJ1-3 and V is TRBV19; D is possibly TRBD1 (6 bases). Germline V gives CDR1 LNHDA, CDR2 SQIVND (reference sequence). V was trimmed by 6 bases and J by 2 bases, leaving 14 bases between them. The CDR3 is 15 amino acids. The DNA for the CDR3 is TGTGCCAGTAGAGACCCACAGGGCCCTGGAAACACCATATATTTT. Protein product: CASRDPQGPGNTIYF.

V usage is TRBV5-5 and J usage is TRBJ2-1, with 7 positions matching TRBD2. Trimming removed 2 bases from V and 10 bases from J; junction bases left unmatched: 12. CDR1 and CDR2 (germline): SGHKS, YYEKEE (reference sequence). The CDR3 is 15 residues long. CDR3 DNA sequence: TGTGCCAGCAGCTTCGGACTAGATTCGCGGTGGGAGCAGTTCTTC. Protein product: CASSFGLDSRWEQFF. Full variable domain (remainder filled in from reference TRBV5-5 and TRBJ2-1): DAGVTQSPTHLIKTRGQQVTLRCSPISGHKSVSWYQQVLGQGPQFIFQYYEKEERGRGNFPDRFSARQFPNYSSELNVNALLLGDSALYLCASSFGLDSRWEQFFGPGTRLTVL.

The rearrangement uses TRBV6-4 and TRBJ1-2; D unclear. Germline-derived CDR1 and CDR2 are MRHNA and SNTAGT. Trimming cost V 6 bases and J 1 base, with 9 bases left between them. The CDR3 is made up of 13 amino acids. CDR3 DNA sequence: TGTGCCAGCAGCGAGGGCAGTAACTATGGCTACACCTTC. It translates to CASSEGSNYGYTF.

This chain uses TRBV7-6 with TRBJ2-2; TRBD2 matches at 11 bases. The CDR3 has 17 amino acids. Germline assignment: CDR1 SGHVS and CDR2 FNYEAQ. V shed 5 bases and J 5 bases; nucleotides not matched to a gene: 10. The CDR3 nucleotides read TGTGCCAGCAGCCCCTTTAGCGGGAGGGCCAGGACCGGGGAGCTGTTTTTT. Encoded protein: CASSPFSGRARTGELFF.

The CDR3 is CASSPPTGTGELFF. The CDR3 DNA sequence: TGTGCCAGCAGCCCGCCGACAGGGACCGGGGAGCTGTTTTTT. The chain joins TRBV7-2 to TRBJ2-2; TRBD1 matches 7 bases. The CDR3 totals 14 residues. V was clipped by 5 bases and J by 5 bases; unmatched bases: 5. From germline, CDR1 is SGHTA and CDR2 FQGNSA.

The J gene is TRBJ2-7, the V gene TRBV6-5; 9 nucleotides align to TRBD1. V gave up 7 bases and J gave up 3 bases; unmatched junction bases: 10. The germline V gene has CDR1 MNHEY and CDR2 SVGAGI. The CDR3 has 15 amino acids. The chain's CDR3 is CASTTTPGQGYEQYF. The CDR3 region has the DNA TGTGCCAGCACAACTACACCGGGACAGGGCTACGAGCAGTACTTC.

This clone was observed a handful of times. The chain carries TRBV13 and TRBJ1-2; no clear D gene. Germline CDR1 is PRHDT and CDR2 is FYEKMQ (reference sequence). V was trimmed by 2 bases and J by 4 bases, leaving 5 bases between them. The CDR3 covers 12 residues. The CDR3: CASSLSSYGYTF. The CDR3 DNA follows: TGTGCCAGCAGCTTATCCTCCTATGGCTACACCTTC.

The chain is built from TRBV7-2 and TRBJ1-5; D ambiguous. CDR3 length equals 12 residues. Trimming removed 8 bases from V and 7 bases from J, with 12 bases in between. Per the germline V gene, CDR1 is SGHTA and CDR2 is FQGNSA. CDR3 bases: TGTGCCAGCGGCACCTTCGGGCAGCCCCAGCATTTT. Residues: CASGTFGQPQHF.

V gene TRBV6-1 combines with J gene TRBJ1-2; D unresolved. The CDR3 length is 14 residues. The V end lost 2 bases, the J end lost 9 bases, and 16 bases lay between the germline ends. CDR1 and CDR2 from the germline V gene are MNHNS and SASEGT. The CDR3 protein is CASSESRIGVSYTF. DNA of the CDR3: TGTGCCAGCAGTGAATCACGTATCGGGGTGAGCTACACCTTC.

This chain links TRBV5-5 with TRBJ1-1; TRBD1 agrees at 8 bases. The CDR3 extends over 15 amino acids. Germline assignment: CDR1 SGHKS and CDR2 YYEKEE (reference sequence). Trimming removed 4 bases from V and 6 bases from J; junction bases left unmatched: 11. CDR3 in amino acids: CASSMTGDVISEAFF. CDR3 in DNA: TGTGCCAGCAGCATGACAGGGGACGTCATCTCTGAAGCTTTCTTT.

This rearrangement joins TRBV7-2 to TRBJ2-1, with 11 bases lining up with TRBD2. With V trimmed by 4 bases and J by 8 bases, 10 bases remained unmatched. This CDR3 has 16 amino acids. Germline lookup yields CDR1 SGHTA and CDR2 FQGNSA. The CDR3 region has the DNA TGTGCCAGCAGCTCTACTAGCGGGAGTTGGCGGGATGAGCAGTTCTTC. This gives the protein CASSSTSGSWRDEQFF.

CDR3 DNA: TGTGCCAGCAGCCCAGGGACGAGGGGGCGGGATCAGCCCCAGCATTTT. Translating gives CASSPGTRGRDQPQHF. The chain couples TRBV28 to TRBJ1-5; 7 positions agree with TRBD1. The germline CDR1 and CDR2 sequences are MDHEN and SYDVKM. The CDR3 spans 16 residues. The junction had 13 bases not matched to a gene; V was cut back by 6 bases and J by 5 bases.

The V and J genes are TRBV5-1 and TRBJ2-1; TRBD2 matches at 7 bases. This CDR3 spans 18 amino acids. V trimming: 0 bases; J trimming: 0 bases; junction bases outside the gene matches: 9. Per germline, CDR1 SGHRS and CDR2 YFSETQ. In DNA form, the CDR3 reads TGCGCCAGCAGCTTGGATCCTAGCGGTCACGTCTCCTACAATGAGCAGTTCTTC. This encodes CASSLDPSGHVSYNEQFF.

This chain links TRBV6-2 or TRBV6-3 with TRBJ1-4; perhaps TRBD1 as D (5 bases). The CDR3 extends over 15 amino acids. The germline gives CDR1 MNHEY, CDR2 SVGEGT. Trimming took off 5 bases at V and 0 bases at J, with 10 bases between the two ends. The CDR3 nucleotides are TGTGCCAGCAGTCCGCAGGGTGCAACTAATGAAAAACTGTTTTTT. It is translated as CASSPQGATNEKLFF.

V usage is TRBV11-2 and J usage is TRBJ1-1, with 9 bases identical to TRBD1. The V gene end was trimmed by 6 bases and the J gene end by 7 bases; junction bases not matched to a gene: 6. Germline V CDR1 and CDR2: SGHAT, FQNNGV. CDR3 size: 13 residues. CDR3 in DNA: TGTGCCAGCAGACAGACAGGGGGGATTGAAGCTTTCTTT. Its translation is CASRQTGGIEAFF.

This rearrangement joins TRBV11-3 to TRBJ2-2, with 12 bases matching TRBD1. After removal of 5 bases from V and 7 bases from J, the junction contained 8 bases not matched to a gene. Per germline, CDR1 SGHNT and CDR2 YENEEA. CDR3 length: 16 residues. The CDR3 loop is CASSQGTGGGHGELFF. As DNA, the CDR3 is TGTGCCAGCAGCCAAGGGACAGGGGGCGGACACGGGGAGCTGTTTTTT.

The CDR3 nucleotides are TGTGCCAGCAGGACGGGACAGGAGGGCTGGGCTAGCACAGATACGCAGTATTTT. Its protein is CASRTGQEGWASTDTQYF. This chain connects TRBV7-9 to TRBJ2-3, with TRBD1 matching over 8 bases. Germline V gene lookup returns CDR1 SEHNR and CDR2 FQNEAQ (reference sequence). The V gene end was trimmed by 6 bases and the J gene end by 0 bases; junction bases not matched to a gene: 14. The CDR3 consists of 18 residues. Full variable domain (outside the CDR3, taken from reference TRBV7-9 and TRBJ2-3): DTGVSQNPRHKITKRGQNVTFRCDPISEHNRLYWYRQTLGQGPEFLTYFQNEAQLEKSRLLSDRFSAERPKGSFSTLEIQRTEQGDSAMYLCASRTGQEGWASTDTQYFGPGTRLTVL.

The rearrangement joins TRBV4-3 to TRBJ2-3; D unresolved. Trimming shortened V by 1 base and J by 2 bases, and 7 bases separated the two germline ends. Germline CDR1 reads LGHNA; CDR2 reads YSLEER. The CDR3 is made up of 14 amino acids. The CDR3: CASSQVTDTDTQYF. The CDR3 DNA is TGCGCCAGCAGCCAAGTCACTGACACAGATACGCAGTATTTT.

In its sample, this clone was seen once. The gene calls are TRBV19 and TRBJ2-5, with 8 bases fitting TRBD2. After removal of 5 bases from V and 1 base from J, the junction contained 6 bases not matched to a gene. The CDR3 consists of 15 residues. The germline CDR1 and CDR2 sequences are LNHDA and SQIVND (reference sequence). Written as DNA, the CDR3 is TGTGCCAGTAGTCGGAGCGGGGGATTCCAAGAGACCCAGTACTTC. It encodes CASSRSGGFQETQYF.

This clone has just one count. This chain uses TRBV29-1 with TRBJ1-2, with 9 nucleotides matching TRBD1. V shed 7 bases, J shed 9 bases, and the junction held 6 bases outside the gene matches. This CDR3 is built from 11 residues. CDR1 SQVTM and CDR2 ANQGSEA come from the germline V gene. CDR3 loop: CSERTGESYTF. For the CDR3, the DNA is TGCAGCGAACGGACAGGGGAGAGCTACACCTTC.

The rearrangement uses TRBV18 and TRBJ2-2, with D possibly matching TRBD2 (5 bases). The V end lost 5 bases, the J end lost 1 base, and 8 bases lay between the germline ends. CDR3 size: 14 residues. Germline-derived CDR1 and CDR2 are KGHSH and LQKENI. The chain's CDR3 is CASSARENTGELFF. CDR3 sequence (DNA): TGTGCCAGCTCAGCCCGGGAGAACACCGGGGAGCTGTTTTTT.

V gene TRBV15 combines with J gene TRBJ2-7; D gene unclear. This CDR3 contains 15 residues. V lost 0 bases, J lost 1 base, and 10 bases lay in between. Germline values: CDR1 LNHNV, CDR2 YYDKDF (reference sequence). The CDR3 sequence: CATSRDPSSSYEQYF. CDR3 DNA sequence: TGTGCCACCAGCAGAGATCCCTCCAGTTCCTACGAGCAGTACTTC.

The V call is TRBV5-4, the J call TRBJ2-3, with 11 bases identical to TRBD2. CDR1 and CDR2 (germline): SGHNT, YYREEE (reference sequence). The V and J ends lost 0 bases and 1 base, in that order; junction bases with no gene match: 4. The CDR3 totals 17 residues. CDR3 region: CASSLAILAGGTDTQYF. The CDR3 coding sequence is TGTGCCAGCAGCTTGGCGATACTAGCGGGAGGCACAGATACGCAGTATTTT.

The genes are TRBV7-9 and TRBJ2-7; 8 bases are shared with TRBD2. Unmatched junction bases numbered 10, after V lost 1 base and J lost 5 bases. The CDR3 has 16 residues. Germline V gene sequence: CDR1 SEHNR, CDR2 FQNEAQ (reference sequence). CDR3 amino acids: CASSLGGGAGVNEQYF. CDR3 DNA: TGTGCCAGCAGCTTAGGTGGGGGAGCGGGAGTGAACGAGCAGTACTTC.

The rearrangement links TRBV10-2 to TRBJ2-5; TRBD1 aligns across 7 bases. Trimming cost V 9 bases and J 5 bases; bases outside gene matches: 18. The CDR3 runs 16 residues. Germline-derived CDR1 and CDR2 are WSHSY and SAAADI. The CDR3 region is CASATNRDRGVETQYF. CDR3 nucleotide sequence: TGCGCCAGTGCTACGAACCGGGACAGAGGGGTCGAGACCCAGTACTTC.

Only one count was recorded for this clone. The rearrangement joins TRBV3-1 (or the pseudogene TRBV3-2) to TRBJ2-3; 10 nucleotides agree with TRBD2. The germline CDR1 and CDR2 sequences are LGHDT and YNNKEL (reference sequence). The ends lost 1 base at V and 7 bases at J; junction bases unmatched: 5. This CDR3 is built from 15 residues. The DNA for the CDR3 is TGTGCCAGCAGCCAAGCGGCTAGCGGGAGATATACGCAGTATTTT. Protein sequence: CASSQAASGRYTQYF.

This chain connects TRBV5-4 to TRBJ1-2; TRBD1 agrees at 12 bases. This CDR3 has 18 residues. Trimming removed 0 bases from V and 0 bases from J; junction bases left unmatched: 6. Germline V gene lookup returns CDR1 SGHNT and CDR2 YYREEE (reference sequence). CDR3 residues: CASSLAPGTGGTNYGYTF. The CDR3 bases are TGTGCCAGCAGCTTGGCCCCCGGGACAGGGGGCACTAACTATGGCTACACCTTC.

This clone was counted only a few times. The chain uses TRBV5-1 and TRBJ2-1; 12 bases map to TRBD2. The CDR3 is 15 amino acids. Germline V lookup: CDR1 SGHRS, CDR2 YFSETQ. J was trimmed by 5 bases and V by 4 bases; bases with no gene match: 4. CDR3 in amino acids: CASSPTSGRNNEQFF. The CDR3 coding sequence is TGCGCCAGCAGCCCCACTAGCGGGAGGAACAATGAGCAGTTCTTC.